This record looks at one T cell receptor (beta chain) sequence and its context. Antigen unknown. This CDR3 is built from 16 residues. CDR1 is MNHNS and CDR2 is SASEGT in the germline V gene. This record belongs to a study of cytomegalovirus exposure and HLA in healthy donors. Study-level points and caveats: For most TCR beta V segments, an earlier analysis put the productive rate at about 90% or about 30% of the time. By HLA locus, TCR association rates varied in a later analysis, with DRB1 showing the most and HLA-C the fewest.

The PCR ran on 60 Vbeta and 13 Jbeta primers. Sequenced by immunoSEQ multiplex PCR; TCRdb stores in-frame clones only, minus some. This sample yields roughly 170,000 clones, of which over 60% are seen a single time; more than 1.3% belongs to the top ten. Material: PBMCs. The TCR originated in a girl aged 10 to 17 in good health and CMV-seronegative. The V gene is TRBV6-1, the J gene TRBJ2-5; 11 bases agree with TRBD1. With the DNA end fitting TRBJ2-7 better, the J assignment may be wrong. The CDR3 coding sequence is TGTGCCAGCAGTGAAGCGCTGGGGACAGGGGGGGACGAGCAGTACTTC. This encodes CASSEALGTGGDEQYF.